Following are 22 T cell receptor beta chains from one sample sequenced in a study of T cell responses to AZD1222 COVID-19 vaccine. Generated by immunoSEQ multiplex PCR, the TCRdb table keeps only in-frame clones and is missing some. The repertoire holds 250,000 to 300,000 clones, with 90% to 95% as singletons. Material: peripheral blood, obtained 28 days after the second AZD1222 dose. The receptors originated from an adult who received the AZD1222 COVID-19 vaccine.

The V gene is TRBV5-8, the J gene TRBJ1-6, with D unresolved. With 0 bases removed from V and 13 bases from J, the gap between germline ends came to 11 bases. CDR3 length: 13 residues. The V gene's germline CDR1 is SGHTS and CDR2 YDEGEE. CDR3 in amino acids: CASSLAGPLPLHF. CDR3 DNA sequence: TGTGCCAGCAGCTTGGCCGGACCCCTTCCCCTCCACTTT. Complete variable domain (other parts from reference TRBV5-8 and TRBJ1-6): EAGVTQSPTHLIKTRGQQATLRCSPISGHTSVYWYQQALGLGLQFLLWYDEGEERNRGNFPPRFSGRQFPNYSSELNVNALELEDSALYLCASSLAGPLPLHFGNGTRLTVT.

The V call is TRBV7-2, the J call TRBJ1-3, with D possibly matching TRBD1 (5 bases). Between the trimmed V and J ends, which lost 2 bases and 2 bases, there was a span of 13 bases. The CDR3 contains 16 residues. The germline CDR1 and CDR2 sequences are SGHTA and FQGNSA. CDR3 loop: CASSLPSRGAGNTIYF. CDR3 nucleotide sequence: TGTGCCAGCAGCTTACCGAGTAGAGGGGCTGGAAACACCATATATTTT.

This clone appeared a single time. V usage is TRBV4-3 and J usage is TRBJ2-1; 12 positions agree with TRBD2. This CDR3 has 17 residues. V trimming: 0 bases; J trimming: 4 bases; junction bases outside the gene matches: 4. CDR1 and CDR2 (germline): LGHNA, YSLEER. CDR3 bases: TGCGCCAGCAGCCAAGAGGCTAGCGGGAGGGTTTACAATGAGCAGTTCTTC. Translated: CASSQEASGRVYNEQFF.

The chain is built from TRBV7-9 and TRBJ1-5; D is uncertain. CDR1 is SEHNR, CDR2 FQNEAQ, per germline (reference sequence). This CDR3 contains 13 residues. Trimming cost V 2 bases and J 10 bases, with 12 bases left between them. The CDR3 nucleotides are TGTGCCAGCAGCTTAACCCAGTTTTACCCCCAGCATTTT. Translation gives CASSLTQFYPQHF.

This chain joins TRBV13 and TRBJ2-7; tentatively, D is TRBD1 (5 bases). Trimming removed 2 bases at V and 5 bases at J, with 10 bases between. The CDR3 has 13 amino acids. Germline CDR1 reads PRHDT; CDR2 reads FYEKMQ (reference sequence). In DNA, the CDR3 is TGTGCCAGCAGCTTATTCAGGGCCAACGAGCAGTACTTC. This encodes CASSLFRANEQYF.

The V and J genes are TRBV3-1 (or the pseudogene TRBV3-2) and TRBJ1-4; D remains unclear. Trimming removed 1 base from V and 6 bases from J, with 3 bases in between. The CDR3 covers 12 residues. CDR1 LGHDT and CDR2 YNNKEL come from the germline V gene (reference sequence). Here the CDR3 DNA reads TGTGCCAGCAGCCAAGTCGATGAAAAACTGTTTTTT. It translates to CASSQVDEKLFF.

The CDR3 loop reads CASSSTGSSYNSPLHF. In nucleotides, the CDR3 is TGTGCCAGCTCATCCACAGGGAGCTCCTATAATTCACCCCTCCACTTT. The V gene is TRBV18, the J gene TRBJ1-6; perhaps TRBD1 as D (6 bases). The CDR3 spans 16 residues. The V and J ends lost 5 bases and 0 bases respectively, with 11 bases between them. CDR1 is KGHSH and CDR2 is LQKENI in the germline V gene.

The V call is TRBV28, the J call TRBJ1-1, with D tentatively TRBD1 (6 bases). Germline assignment: CDR1 MDHEN and CDR2 SYDVKM. CDR3 length equals 17 residues. V was pared by 5 bases and J by 6 bases, with 25 bases between. The CDR3 protein is CASSHLGANGPLPEAFF. CDR3 DNA sequence: TGTGCCAGCAGTCATCTGGGGGCTAACGGGCCGCTCCCTGAAGCTTTCTTT. The variable domain in full, with the rest retrieved from reference TRBV28 and TRBJ1-1, is DVKVTQSSRYLVKRTGEKVFLECVQDMDHENMFWYRQDPGLGLRLIYFSYDVKMKEKGDIPEGYSVSREKKERFSLILESASTNQTSMYLCASSHLGANGPLPEAFFGQGTRLTVV.

The J gene is TRBJ2-6, the V gene TRBV4-2; no reliable D call. The CDR3 sequence is 15 residues long. Germline V gene sequence: CDR1 LGHNA, CDR2 YNFKEQ. The V and J ends lost 1 base and 2 bases respectively, with 6 bases between them. The CDR3 sequence is CASSQVTPGANVLTF. The CDR3 bases are TGTGCCAGCAGCCAAGTCACTCCTGGGGCCAACGTCCTGACTTTC.

This chain connects TRBV29-1 to TRBJ1-4, with 9 positions matching TRBD1. Germline V gene sequence: CDR1 SQVTM, CDR2 ANQGSEA. The junction had 10 bases not matched to a gene; V was cut back by 4 bases and J by 7 bases. The CDR3 length is 15 residues. The CDR3 bases are TGCAGCGTTGCCGGGACAGGGCCCGAGGTTGAAAAACTGTTTTTT. Residues: CSVAGTGPEVEKLFF.

The chain employs TRBV10-3 and TRBJ2-5; D gene unclear. The V gene's germline CDR1 is ENHRY and CDR2 SYGVKD. Trimming took off 6 bases at V and 4 bases at J, with 12 bases between the two ends. The CDR3 runs to 13 residues. CDR3 nucleotide sequence: TGTGCCATCAGCAAAGACACGATAGAGACCCAGTACTTC. Amino acid sequence: CAISKDTIETQYF.

The chain recombines TRBV2 with TRBJ2-1; TRBD1 aligns across 7 bases. J lost 9 bases, V lost 2 bases, and 7 bases had no gene match. Germline V lookup: CDR1 SNHLY, CDR2 FYNNEI. The CDR3 spans 14 residues. CDR3 sequence: CASSERDSWGEQFF. CDR3 in DNA: TGTGCCAGCAGTGAAAGGGACAGTTGGGGTGAGCAGTTCTTC.

V gene TRBV3-1 (or the pseudogene TRBV3-2) combines with J gene TRBJ2-1, with D possibly matching TRBD1 (5 bases). Germline V CDR1 and CDR2: LGHDT, YNNKEL (reference sequence). Between the trimmed V and J ends, which lost 4 bases and 3 bases, there was a span of 13 bases. The CDR3 sequence is 15 residues long. The CDR3 reads CASSPSPQGYNEQFF. Here the CDR3 DNA reads TGTGCCAGCAGCCCCTCGCCCCAGGGCTACAATGAGCAGTTCTTC.

This clone is a singleton in its sample. The chain is built from TRBV18 and TRBJ2-7; TRBD2 matches 7 bases. The germline V gene has CDR1 KGHSH and CDR2 LQKENI. The CDR3 spans 15 residues. The junction had 10 bases not matched to a gene; V was cut back by 5 bases and J by 3 bases. CDR3 residues: CASSALGGKIYEQYF. The DNA of the CDR3 is TGTGCCAGCTCAGCCCTCGGGGGGAAGATCTACGAGCAGTACTTC.

The chain uses TRBV10-3 and TRBJ2-7, with 8 bases aligning to TRBD2. Germline V gives CDR1 ENHRY, CDR2 SYGVKD. V was clipped by 10 bases and J by 5 bases; unmatched bases: 10. The CDR3 has 13 amino acids. In DNA, the CDR3 is TGTGCCACCAGAGCGGGAGTGCAAAACGAGCAGTACTTC. Protein sequence: CATRAGVQNEQYF.

This chain joins TRBV7-8 and TRBJ2-7, with 7 positions matching TRBD1. In germline, CDR1 is SGHVS, CDR2 FQNEAQ. The CDR3 has 11 amino acids. V shed 5 bases, J shed 7 bases, and the junction held 2 bases outside the gene matches. The CDR3: CASSRTGEQYF. The DNA of the CDR3 is TGTGCCAGCAGCCGGACAGGAGAGCAGTACTTC.

The chain combines TRBV9 with TRBJ1-1, with D unclear. Germline lookup yields CDR1 SGDLS and CDR2 YYNGEE. Trimming took 0 bases from V and 1 from J, leaving 7 bases between them. CDR3 size: 14 residues. This CDR3 is CASSVGRWNTEAFF. The CDR3 DNA follows: TGTGCCAGCAGCGTAGGGCGGTGGAACACTGAAGCTTTCTTT.

V and J are TRBV7-3 and TRBJ2-1; 9 nucleotides line up with TRBD1. The V and J ends lost 3 bases and 10 bases, in that order; junction bases with no gene match: 10. In germline, CDR1 is SGHTA, CDR2 FQGTGA. The CDR3 contains 15 residues. For the CDR3, the DNA is TGTGCCAGCAGCTTCGACAGGGGGACCTCAGCGGAGCAGTTCTTC. The encoded protein is CASSFDRGTSAEQFF. Drawing the rest from reference TRBV7-3 and TRBJ2-1, the complete variable domain is GAGVSQTPSNKVTEKGKYVELRCDPISGHTALYWYRQSLGQGPEFLIYFQGTGAADDSGLPNDRFFAVRPEGSVSTLKIQRTERGDSAVYLCASSFDRGTSAEQFFGPGTRLTVL.

The rearrangement uses TRBV2 and TRBJ2-5, with 8 bases that match TRBD1. V lost 7 bases to trimming and J lost 1 base; unmatched junction nucleotides: 5. Germline V CDR1 and CDR2: SNHLY, FYNNEI. CDR3 length: 14 residues. The CDR3: CASTLTGAQETQYF. As DNA, the CDR3 is TGTGCCAGCACCCTGACAGGGGCCCAAGAGACCCAGTACTTC.

The chain is built from TRBV12-3 or TRBV12-4 and TRBJ2-1; TRBD1 might be the D (5 bases). The CDR3 is 12 residues long. The V gene lost 6 bases and the J gene lost 7 bases, with 10 bases spanning the gap. CDR3 nucleotide sequence: TGTGCCAGCAGCCAGGGTCGAAATGAGCAGTTCTTC. Amino acids: CASSQGRNEQFF.

The chain couples TRBV27 to TRBJ2-1; 11 nucleotides match TRBD1. Losses at the gene ends were 8 bases for V and 6 bases for J; bases not matched to a gene: 6. The CDR3 has 14 amino acids. Per germline, CDR1 MNHEY and CDR2 SMNVEV (reference sequence). In DNA, the CDR3 is TGTGCCAGCGCGCGGGACAGGGGGTTCAATGAGCAGTTCTTC. It encodes CASARDRGFNEQFF.

J is TRBJ1-3 and V is TRBV7-6; D uncertain. The CDR3 runs to 18 residues. The germline V gene has CDR1 SGHVS and CDR2 FNYEAQ. V was clipped by 4 bases and J by 2 bases, with 21 bases between them. The CDR3 protein is CASSSRVPLRGAGNTIYF. CDR3 nucleotides: TGTGCCAGCAGCTCTAGAGTCCCCCTTCGCGGGGCTGGAAACACCATATATTTT.